This entry lists 25 T cell receptor beta chains sequenced from one sample in a study of blood T cell repertoires in COVID-19. The repertoire was sequenced with immunoSEQ multiplex PCR; TCRdb's copy has only in-frame clones and lacks some. This table has roughly 160,000 clones, approximately 80% appearing once. The source material was peripheral blood. These receptors were collected from a woman older than 75 with COVID-19, enrolled during active disease.

Turning to this clone: Distinct nucleotide sequences in the sample also encode this CDR3. This rearrangement joins TRBV2 to TRBJ2-2; D remains ambiguous. Germline CDR1 is SNHLY and CDR2 is FYNNEI. V dropped 5 bases and J dropped 3 bases, with 4 bases sitting between them. CDR3 length: 12 amino acids. Here the CDR3 DNA reads TGTGCCAGCAGTCGAGACACCGGGGAGCTGTTTTTT. Amino acids: CASSRDTGELFF.

V is TRBV18 and J is TRBJ1-3; D gene ambiguous. V lost 1 base and J lost 7, with 8 bases in between. CDR1 is KGHSH and CDR2 is LQKENI in the germline V gene. This CDR3 contains 13 residues. This CDR3 is CASSPLVLNTIYF. CDR3 nucleotides: TGTGCCAGCTCACCACTAGTACTTAACACCATATATTTT. Together with reference TRBV18 and TRBJ1-3, the CDR3 gives the full variable domain: NAGVMQNPRHLVRRRGQEARLRCSPMKGHSHVYWYRQLPEEGLKFMVYLQKENIIDESGMPKERFSAEFPKEGPSILRIQQVVRGDSAAYFCASSPLVLNTIYFGEGSWLTVV.

This clone has more than one count but fewer than ten. The chain joins TRBV12-5 to TRBJ2-2; D perhaps matches TRBD1 (6 bases). The length of the CDR3 is 14 residues. Trimming removed 6 bases from V and 0 bases from J, with 8 bases in between. Germline CDR1 reads LGHNT; CDR2 reads FRNRAP. The CDR3 spells CASGRDTNTGELFF. CDR3 nucleotide sequence: TGTGCTAGTGGCAGGGACACGAACACCGGGGAGCTGTTTTTT.

CDR3 in DNA: TGCAGTGCTAGTAGAGACATGAACACTGAAGCTTTCTTT. As protein: CSASRDMNTEAFF. The chain employs TRBV20-1 and TRBJ1-1; D gene unclear. The CDR3 contains 13 residues. Trimming stripped 3 bases from V and 0 bases from J, with 8 bases between. Germline CDR1 reads DFQATT; CDR2 reads SNEGSKA (reference sequence).

The V call is TRBV2, the J call TRBJ2-7, with 7 nucleotides matching TRBD2. Per germline, CDR1 SNHLY and CDR2 FYNNEI. V was clipped by 6 bases and J by 4 bases; unmatched bases: 12. The CDR3 spans 15 residues. The CDR3 here is CASRRGPRGGYEQYF. The DNA for the CDR3 is TGTGCCAGCAGGAGGGGCCCCCGCGGGGGTTACGAGCAGTACTTC.

This clone has just one count. This chain links TRBV9 with TRBJ2-2, with D tentatively TRBD2 (6 bases). The CDR3 has 15 amino acids. V lost 5 bases and J lost 3, with 14 bases in between. The germline V gene encodes CDR1 SGDLS and CDR2 YYNGEE. CDR3 residues: CASSGAWGDTGELFF. The CDR3 DNA sequence: TGTGCCAGCAGTGGGGCCTGGGGGGACACCGGGGAGCTGTTTTTT.

The chain is built from TRBV12-2 and TRBJ2-6; the D call TRBD2 from the table was never checked on the DNA. TRBV12-2 is a listed pseudogene. The CDR3 extends over 17 amino acids. In nucleotides, the CDR3 is TGTGCAAGTCGCTTAGCGGGAGGGCGGCCCGGGGCCAACGTCCTGACTTTC. The encoded protein is CASRLAGGRPGANVLTF.

The rearrangement joins TRBV28 to TRBJ2-7; possibly TRBD1 for D (5 bases). V lost 6 bases and J 4 bases, leaving 10 bases between the germline ends. The CDR3 contains 12 residues. The germline V gene encodes CDR1 MDHEN and CDR2 SYDVKM. CDR3 in amino acids: CASRQSGYEQYF. The DNA of the CDR3 is TGTGCCAGCAGACAATCAGGGTACGAGCAGTACTTC.

To note about this clone: Other DNA sequences from this sample encode an identical CDR3 as well. The chain couples TRBV3-1 (or the pseudogene TRBV3-2) to TRBJ1-1; TRBD1 agrees at 7 bases. Unmatched junction bases numbered 4, after V lost 4 bases and J lost 2 bases. Germline V gene sequence: CDR1 LGHDT, CDR2 YNNKEL (reference sequence). This CDR3 spans 14 amino acids. The CDR3: CASSPTGLNTEAFF. The CDR3 DNA reads as TGTGCCAGCAGCCCGACAGGGTTAAACACTGAAGCTTTCTTT.

This clone was observed a few times. The gene calls are TRBV19 and TRBJ1-1, with 7 bases that match TRBD1. CDR1 LNHDA and CDR2 SQIVND come from the germline V gene (reference sequence). The CDR3 has 13 amino acids. The V gene end was trimmed by 6 bases and the J gene end by 3 bases; junction bases not matched to a gene: 4. CDR3 DNA sequence: TGTGCCAGTAGAACCGACAGGGACACTGAAGCTTTCTTT. Its protein product is CASRTDRDTEAFF.

This clone appeared once. This sequence joins TRBV5-4 and TRBJ2-1; D might be TRBD2 (6 bases). V lost 4 bases and J lost 4, with 15 bases in between. Germline values: CDR1 SGHNT, CDR2 YYREEE (reference sequence). This CDR3 is built from 15 residues. As DNA, the CDR3 is TGTGCCAGCAGCCGGGGGACGACACTATACAATGAGCAGTTCTTC. It yields the protein CASSRGTTLYNEQFF.

The chain links TRBV12-3 or TRBV12-4 to TRBJ1-2; TRBD1 matches 11 bases. Losses at the gene ends were 6 bases for V and 8 bases for J; bases not matched to a gene: 5. The CDR3 spans 13 residues. In nucleotides, the CDR3 is TGTGCCAGCAGCTGGACAGGGGGCCAAGGCTACACCTTC. This translates into CASSWTGGQGYTF.

This chain uses TRBV5-4 with TRBJ2-5; 10 bases line up with TRBD2. This CDR3 spans 16 amino acids. V dropped 2 bases and J dropped 3; count of bases not matched to a gene: 7. Germline V gene lookup returns CDR1 SGHNT and CDR2 YYREEE (reference sequence). The CDR3 reads CASSFAGLATEETQYF. For the CDR3, the DNA is TGTGCCAGCAGCTTCGCGGGACTAGCGACTGAAGAGACCCAGTACTTC.

The chain is built from TRBV12-3 or TRBV12-4 and TRBJ2-5; 8 bases agree with TRBD2. The length of the CDR3 is 13 residues. Trimming took 5 bases from V and 4 from J; bases not matched to a gene: 3. The CDR3 sequence is CASSQTSGETQYF. CDR3 sequence (DNA): TGTGCCAGCAGTCAAACTAGCGGAGAGACCCAGTACTTC.

This clone was seen only a few times. The chain links TRBV3-1 (or the pseudogene TRBV3-2) to TRBJ2-3; 7 nucleotides align to TRBD1. Germline loops: CDR1 LGHDT, CDR2 YNNKEL (reference sequence). Losses at the gene ends were 4 bases for V and 6 bases for J; bases not matched to a gene: 13. The CDR3 totals 16 residues. The CDR3 is CASSPTGQGVEDTQYF. The CDR3 DNA sequence: TGTGCCAGCAGCCCAACAGGGCAGGGGGTAGAGGATACGCAGTATTTT.

The chain carries TRBV27 and TRBJ2-7; tentatively, D is TRBD1 (6 bases). Trimming removed 4 bases at V and 7 bases at J, with 17 bases between. The CDR3 is made up of 14 amino acids. CDR1 MNHEY and CDR2 SMNVEV come from the germline V gene (reference sequence). CDR3 loop: CASSSGDKPGEQYF. CDR3 nucleotide sequence: TGTGCCAGCAGTTCCGGGGACAAGCCCGGGGAGCAGTACTTC.

The chain carries TRBV2 and TRBJ2-2, with TRBD2 identical over 10 bases. CDR3 size: 15 residues. With V trimmed by 7 bases and J by 3 bases, 5 bases remained unmatched. In germline, CDR1 is SNHLY, CDR2 FYNNEI. CDR3 in amino acids: CASTRTSGYTGELFF. DNA of the CDR3: TGTGCCAGCACCAGGACTAGCGGATACACCGGGGAGCTGTTTTTT. Filled out from reference TRBV2 and TRBJ2-2, the complete variable domain reads EPEVTQTPSHQVTQMGQEVILRCVPISNHLYFYWYRQILGQKVEFLVSFYNNEISEKSEIFDDQFSVERPDGSNFTLKIRSTKLEDSAMYFCASTRTSGYTGELFFGEGSRLTVL.

The chain links TRBV7-9 to TRBJ1-3; weak D call: TRBD1 (6 bases). V lost 3 bases, J lost 0 bases, and 15 bases lay in between. This CDR3 has 17 amino acids. Germline CDR1 and CDR2: SEHNR and FQNEAQ (reference sequence). CDR3 DNA: TGTGCCAGCAGCTTCCCCCGTCAGGGGAGCTCTGGAAACACCATATATTTT. Amino acids: CASSFPRQGSSGNTIYF.

The genes are TRBV7-2 and TRBJ2-7; D possibly corresponds to TRBD2 (6 bases). The V gene's germline CDR1 is SGHTA and CDR2 FQGNSA. The CDR3 sequence is 13 residues long. The V end lost 5 bases, the J end lost 4 bases, and 12 bases lay between the germline ends. CDR3 nucleotides: TGTGCCAGCAGCGCCGGGAGTTGGTACGAGCAGTACTTC. Translated, it gives CASSAGSWYEQYF.

The chain recombines TRBV19 with TRBJ2-5; D possibly corresponds to TRBD2 (6 bases). The V gene lost 8 bases and the J gene lost 5 bases, with 15 bases spanning the gap. The CDR3 is made up of 13 amino acids. Germline CDR1 LNHDA, CDR2 SQIVND (reference sequence). The CDR3 DNA reads as TGTGCCAGTGCGGGGCTAGCGAGGGAGACCCAGTACTTC. Residues: CASAGLARETQYF.

CDR3 DNA: TGTGCCAGCAAGAGCGGGAAATTCTATGGCTACACCTTC. This encodes CASKSGKFYGYTF. The V and J genes are TRBV2 and TRBJ1-2; D unclear. Trimming removed 7 bases from V and 4 bases from J, with 13 bases in between. This CDR3 is 13 amino acids long. CDR1 is SNHLY, CDR2 FYNNEI, per germline.

J is TRBJ1-2 and V is TRBV7-8; no reliable D call. Trimming pared 5 bases from V and 3 bases from J, leaving 13 bases between. Germline CDR1 is SGHVS and CDR2 is FQNEAQ. This CDR3 comprises 14 residues. Here the CDR3 reads CASSPIVADYGYTF. CDR3 in DNA: TGTGCCAGCAGCCCTATCGTAGCAGACTATGGCTACACCTTC.

The rearrangement uses TRBV12-3 or TRBV12-4 and TRBJ2-3; D is perhaps TRBD1 (6 bases). V was pared by 6 bases and J by 4 bases, with 11 bases between. The CDR3 loop spans 13 amino acids. The CDR3 sequence is CASSSHRADTQYF. The CDR3 coding sequence is TGTGCCAGCAGCTCTCACAGGGCAGATACGCAGTATTTT.

The J gene is TRBJ1-6, the V gene TRBV25-1; D may be TRBD1 (5 bases). Germline assignment: CDR1 MGHDK and CDR2 SYGVNS. This CDR3 region has 17 residues. Trimming took 6 bases from V and 7 from J, leaving 22 bases between them. CDR3 nucleotide sequence: TGTGCCAGCAGGCGGGGGTCCTGGCAGGGTGGAAATTCACCCCTCCACTTT. Its translation is CASRRGSWQGGNSPLHF.

The chain has TRBV24-1 and TRBJ2-3, with a possible D match to TRBD2 (7 bases). CDR3 length: 15 residues. Trimming left V 2 bases short and J 7 bases short, with 15 bases between. Germline V gives CDR1 KGHDR, CDR2 SFDVKD. The CDR3 spells CATSDSWAGAYTQYF. CDR3 coding DNA: TGTGCCACCAGTGATTCTTGGGCGGGGGCGTATACGCAGTATTTT.